This T cell receptor beta chain comes out of a study of T cells after yellow fever vaccination. Turning to the study itself: Those fractions that held only low numbers of cells were prepared using the SMART-Seq v4 Ultra Low Input RNA kit. Study observations and caveats: Any FACS-sorted repertoire could hold abundant clonotypes that contaminate it from the bulk population. A large majority of primary-vaccination clones showed up again after the booster (approximately 95% CD4, about 87% CD8).

Generation of TCR cDNA used 5'RACE template switching (which added a universal primer site and UMIs). TCRdb used MiXCR to reprocess the 5' RACE reads, holding one entry per CDR3 protein. Here the sample spans over 200,000 distinct CDR3 sequences, roughly 6.3% being singletons. The germline CDR1 and CDR2 sequences are GTSNPN and SVGIG (reference sequence). The V segment lost 1 base and the J segment 3 bases; nucleotides outside the gene matches: 6. The CDR3 consists of 14 residues. In its sample, this clonotype was seen many times. Its antigen is not identified. This clonotype originated in a man aged 30-40 years who received the YFV17D yellow fever vaccine. Sequencing used CD4+ T cells sorted from PBMCs, obtained on the day of the yellow fever booster vaccination. The chain combines TRBV30 with TRBJ2-7, with 7 bases that match TRBD2. The CDR3 loop is CAWSGAREFYEQYF. DNA for the CDR3: TGTGCCTGGAGTGGGGCGCGGGAGTTCTACGAGCAGTACTTC. Drawing the rest from reference TRBV30 and TRBJ2-7, the complete variable domain is SQTIHQWPATLVQPVGSPLSLECTVEGTSNPNLYWYRQAAGRGLQLLFYSVGIGQISSEVPQNLSASRPQDRQFILSSKKLLLSDSGFYLCAWSGAREFYEQYFGPGTRLTVT.